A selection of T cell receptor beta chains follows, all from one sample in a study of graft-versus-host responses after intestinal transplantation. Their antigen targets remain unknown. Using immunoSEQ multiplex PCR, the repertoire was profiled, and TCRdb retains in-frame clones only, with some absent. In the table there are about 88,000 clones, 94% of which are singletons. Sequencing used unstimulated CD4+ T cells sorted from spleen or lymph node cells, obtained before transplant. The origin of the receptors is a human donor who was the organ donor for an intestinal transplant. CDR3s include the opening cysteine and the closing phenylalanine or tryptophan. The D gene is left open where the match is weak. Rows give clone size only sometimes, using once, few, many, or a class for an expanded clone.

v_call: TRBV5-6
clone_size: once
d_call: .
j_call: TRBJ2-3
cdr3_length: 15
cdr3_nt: TGTGCCAGCAGCTTGGAACGAGGGAGCACAGATACGCAGTATTTT
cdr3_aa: CASSLERGSTDTQYF

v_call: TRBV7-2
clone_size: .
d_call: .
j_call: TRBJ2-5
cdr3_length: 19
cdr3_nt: TGCGCCAGCAGCTTAATGTCGGCCGCTGGCGGGGGCCCACAAGAGACCCAGTACTTC
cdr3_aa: CASSLMSAAGGGPQETQYF

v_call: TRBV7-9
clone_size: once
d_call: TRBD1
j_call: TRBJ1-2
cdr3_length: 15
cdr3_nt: TGTGCCAGCAGCCGCGATCTACAGGGGGCGCATGGCTACACCTTC
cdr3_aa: CASSRDLQGAHGYTF

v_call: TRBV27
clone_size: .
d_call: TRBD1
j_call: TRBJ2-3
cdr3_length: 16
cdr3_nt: TGTGCCAGCAGTCCCTGGACAGGGGGGGCCACAGATACGCAGTATTTT
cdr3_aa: CASSPWTGGATDTQYF

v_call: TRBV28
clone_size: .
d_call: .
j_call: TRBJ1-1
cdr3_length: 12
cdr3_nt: TGTGCCAGCAGTTTCAATGCAGTTTTGGCTTTCTTT
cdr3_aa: CASSFNAVLAFF

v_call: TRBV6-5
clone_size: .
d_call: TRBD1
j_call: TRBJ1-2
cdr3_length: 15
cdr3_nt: TGTGCCAGCTGGGGGACAGGGGGCTCAAACTATGGCTACACCTTC
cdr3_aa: CASWGTGGSNYGYTF

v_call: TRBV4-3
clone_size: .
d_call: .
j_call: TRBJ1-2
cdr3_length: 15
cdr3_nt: TGCGCCAGCAGCCAAGTTGCGGCAGGTAACTATGGCTACACCTTC
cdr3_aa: CASSQVAAGNYGYTF

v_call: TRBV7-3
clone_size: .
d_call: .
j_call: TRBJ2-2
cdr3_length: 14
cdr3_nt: TGTGCCAGCAGCCAATGGGCTAGCGACAGGGAGCTGTTTTTT
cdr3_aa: CASSQWASDRELFF

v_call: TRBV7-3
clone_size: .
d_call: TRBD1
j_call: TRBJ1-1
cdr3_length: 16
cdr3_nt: TGTGCCAGCAGCTTACTCCCAGACAGGGGTGTCACTGAAGCTTTCTTT
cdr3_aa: CASSLLPDRGVTEAFF

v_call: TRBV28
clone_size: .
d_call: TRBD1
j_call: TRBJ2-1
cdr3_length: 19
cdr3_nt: TGTGCCAGCAGTGACTCTTATATACAGGGGGCGCGACCCTACAATGAGCAGTTCTTC
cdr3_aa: CASSDSYIQGARPYNEQFF

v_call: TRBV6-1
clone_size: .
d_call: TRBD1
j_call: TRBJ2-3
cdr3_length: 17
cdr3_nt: TGTGCCAGCAGTGAAGCGGGGGACAGGGGGCGCAGAGATACGCAGTATTTT
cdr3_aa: CASSEAGDRGRRDTQYF

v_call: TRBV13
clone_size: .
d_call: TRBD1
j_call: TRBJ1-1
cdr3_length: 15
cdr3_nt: TGTGCCAGCAGCTTCGGGACAGGGGGCCCCCCTGAAGCTTTCTTT
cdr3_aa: CASSFGTGGPPEAFF

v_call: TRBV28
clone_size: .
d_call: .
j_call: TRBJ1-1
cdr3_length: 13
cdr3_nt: TGTGCCAGCAGGAAGCAGGGTGGTACTGAAGCTTTCTTT
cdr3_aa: CASRKQGGTEAFF

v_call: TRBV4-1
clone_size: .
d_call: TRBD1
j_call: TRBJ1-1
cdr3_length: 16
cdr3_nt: TGCGCCAGCAGCCAAGTAAACCAGGGGGCGGCTACTGAAGCTTTCTTT
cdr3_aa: CASSQVNQGAATEAFF

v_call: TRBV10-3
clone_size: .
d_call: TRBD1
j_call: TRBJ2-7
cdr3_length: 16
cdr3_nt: TGTGCCACAAAGAACAGGGGCACCACGATCTCCTACGAGCAGTACTTC
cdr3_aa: CATKNRGTTISYEQYF

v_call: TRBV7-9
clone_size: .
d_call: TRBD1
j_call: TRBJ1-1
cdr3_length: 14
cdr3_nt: TGTGCCAGCAGCTGGGGGACAGGGAACACTGAAGCTTTCTTT
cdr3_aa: CASSWGTGNTEAFF

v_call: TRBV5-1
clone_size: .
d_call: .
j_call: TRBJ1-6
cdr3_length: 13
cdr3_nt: TGCGCCAGCAGCAGGGACCGGACTTCACCCCTCCACTTT
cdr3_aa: CASSRDRTSPLHF

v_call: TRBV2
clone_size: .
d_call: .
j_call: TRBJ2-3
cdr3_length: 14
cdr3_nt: TGTGCCAGCACAGAGCCATATAGCACAGATACGCAGTATTTT
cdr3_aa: CASTEPYSTDTQYF

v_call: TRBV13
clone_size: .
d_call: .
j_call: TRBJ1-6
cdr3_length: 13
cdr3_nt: TGTGCCAGCAGCTTAAAGCAGGAATCCCGTCTCCACTTT
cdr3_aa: CASSLKQESRLHF

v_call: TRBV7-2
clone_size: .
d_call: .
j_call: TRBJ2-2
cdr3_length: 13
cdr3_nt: TGTGCCAGCAGCTTCGCGGAGGCCGGGGAGCTGTTTTTT
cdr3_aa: CASSFAEAGELFF

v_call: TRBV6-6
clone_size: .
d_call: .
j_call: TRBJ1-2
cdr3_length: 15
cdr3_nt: TGTGCCAGCAGTTACTCGGCAGGGCTCGACTATGGCTACACCTTC
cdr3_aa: CASSYSAGLDYGYTF

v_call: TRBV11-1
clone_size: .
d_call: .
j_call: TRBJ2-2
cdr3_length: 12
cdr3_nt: TGTGCCAGCAGCTTAGTCGCCGGGGAGCTGTTTTTT
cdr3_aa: CASSLVAGELFF

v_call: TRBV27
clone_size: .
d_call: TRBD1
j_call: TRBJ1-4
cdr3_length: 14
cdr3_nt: TGTGCCAGCAGTCAAACAGGGGGCTTCGAAAAACTGTTTTTT
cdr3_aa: CASSQTGGFEKLFF

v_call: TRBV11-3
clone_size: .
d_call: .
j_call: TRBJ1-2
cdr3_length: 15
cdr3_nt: TGTGCCAGCAGCTTAGATGGGAATGCTAACTATGGCTACACCTTC
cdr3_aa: CASSLDGNANYGYTF

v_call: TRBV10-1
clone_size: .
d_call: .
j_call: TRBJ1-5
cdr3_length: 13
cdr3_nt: TGCGCCAGCAGTGAATTGGCAGCCCAGCCCCAGCATTTT
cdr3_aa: CASSELAAQPQHF

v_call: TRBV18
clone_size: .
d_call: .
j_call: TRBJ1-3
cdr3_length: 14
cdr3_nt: TGTGCCAGCTCACCACCGGGACCTGGAAACACCATATATTTT
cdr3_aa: CASSPPGPGNTIYF

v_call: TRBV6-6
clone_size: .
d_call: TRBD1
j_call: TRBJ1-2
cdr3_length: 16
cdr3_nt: TGTGCCAGCAGTTACTCGCGGACAGGGGGCGCGTCGGGCTACACCTTC
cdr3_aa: CASSYSRTGGASGYTF

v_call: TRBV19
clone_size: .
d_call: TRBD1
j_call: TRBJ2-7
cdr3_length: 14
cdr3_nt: TGTGCCAGTAGTCTCGGGGACAGCGCCTACGAGCAGTACTTC
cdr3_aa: CASSLGDSAYEQYF

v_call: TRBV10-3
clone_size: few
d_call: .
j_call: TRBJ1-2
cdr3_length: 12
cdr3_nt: TGTGCTTCGACCCCGGGGAACTATGGCTACACCTTC
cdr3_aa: CASTPGNYGYTF

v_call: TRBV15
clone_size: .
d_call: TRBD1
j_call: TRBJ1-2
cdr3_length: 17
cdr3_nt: TGTGCCACCAGCAGAGATTCCGGGACAGGGGGGGGCTATGGCTACACCTTC
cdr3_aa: CATSRDSGTGGGYGYTF

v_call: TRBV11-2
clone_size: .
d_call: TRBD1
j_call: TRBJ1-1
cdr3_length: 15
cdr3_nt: TGTGCCAGCAGCCTCCGACAGGGGGGAGACACTGAAGCTTTCTTT
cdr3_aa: CASSLRQGGDTEAFF

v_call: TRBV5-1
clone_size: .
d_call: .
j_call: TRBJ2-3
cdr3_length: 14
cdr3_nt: TGCGCCAGCACTCTCCAAAGGGGGACAGATACGCAGTATTTT
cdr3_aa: CASTLQRGTDTQYF

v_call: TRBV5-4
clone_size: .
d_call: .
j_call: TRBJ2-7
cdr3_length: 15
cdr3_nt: TGTGCCAGCAGCTCACCCCGGTTAGGGGGGGACGAGCAGTACTTC
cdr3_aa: CASSSPRLGGDEQYF

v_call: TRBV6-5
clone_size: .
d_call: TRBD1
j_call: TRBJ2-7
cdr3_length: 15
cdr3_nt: TGTGCCAGCACAACAGGGGGCGACTATTCCTACGAGCAGTACTTC
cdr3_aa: CASTTGGDYSYEQYF

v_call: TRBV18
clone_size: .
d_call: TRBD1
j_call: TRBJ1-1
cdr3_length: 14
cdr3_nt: TGTGCCAGCTCACCAGGACAGGGAAGGACTGAAGCTTTCTTT
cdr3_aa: CASSPGQGRTEAFF

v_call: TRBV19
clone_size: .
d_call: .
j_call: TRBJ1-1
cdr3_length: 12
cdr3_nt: TGTGCCAGTACGGGGCAGGGAACTGAAGCTTTCTTT
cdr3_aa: CASTGQGTEAFF

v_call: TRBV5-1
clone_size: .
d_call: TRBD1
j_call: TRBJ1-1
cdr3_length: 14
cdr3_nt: TGCGCCAGCAGCTCGGGACAGGCAAACACTGAAGCTTTCTTT
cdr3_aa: CASSSGQANTEAFF

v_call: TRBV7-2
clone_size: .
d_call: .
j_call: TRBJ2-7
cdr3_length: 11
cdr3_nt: TGTGCCAGCAGCCCCTCCTACGAGCAGTACTTC
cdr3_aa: CASSPSYEQYF

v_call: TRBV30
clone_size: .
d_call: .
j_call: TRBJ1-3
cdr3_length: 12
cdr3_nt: TGTGCCTGGAGGCAATCTGGAAACACCATATATTTT
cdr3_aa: CAWRQSGNTIYF

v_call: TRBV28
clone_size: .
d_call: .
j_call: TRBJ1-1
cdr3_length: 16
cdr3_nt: TGTGCCAGCAGTCCCCTTGGGACGGGCAGGAACACTGAAGCTTTCTTT
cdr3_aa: CASSPLGTGRNTEAFF

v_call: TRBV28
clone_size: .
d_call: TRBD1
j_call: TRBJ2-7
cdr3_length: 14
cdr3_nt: TGTGCCAGCAGTCCAACCGGGACAGCTTACGAGCAGTACTTC
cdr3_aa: CASSPTGTAYEQYF

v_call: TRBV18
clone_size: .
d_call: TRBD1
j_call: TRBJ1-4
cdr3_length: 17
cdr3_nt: TGTGCCAGCTCACCCCGGGACAGGAGAGGCTTTAATGAAAAACTGTTTTTT
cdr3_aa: CASSPRDRRGFNEKLFF

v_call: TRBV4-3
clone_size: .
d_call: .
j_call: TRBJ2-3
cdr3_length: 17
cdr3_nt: TGCGCCAGCAGCCAAGACTCTCGGGGATCTGCTTCAAATACGCAGTATTTT
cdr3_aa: CASSQDSRGSASNTQYF

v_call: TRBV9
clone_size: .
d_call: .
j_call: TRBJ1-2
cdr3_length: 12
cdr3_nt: TGTGCCAGCAGCGCGGCAGGGGATGGCTACACCTTC
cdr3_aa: CASSAAGDGYTF

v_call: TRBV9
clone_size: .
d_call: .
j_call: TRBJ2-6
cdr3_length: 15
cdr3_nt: TGTGCCAGCAGCGTAGTGAGCGGTGGGGCCAACGTCCTGACTTTC
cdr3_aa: CASSVVSGGANVLTF

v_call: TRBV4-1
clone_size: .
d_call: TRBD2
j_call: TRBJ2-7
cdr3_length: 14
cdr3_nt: TGCGCCAGCAGCCAACTAGCGGGGGCGGGCGAGCAGTACTTC
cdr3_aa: CASSQLAGAGEQYF

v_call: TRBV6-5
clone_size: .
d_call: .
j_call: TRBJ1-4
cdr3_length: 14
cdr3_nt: TGTGCCAGCAGATCCGCCGGCCTGAGGGAAAAACTGTTTTTT
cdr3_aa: CASRSAGLREKLFF

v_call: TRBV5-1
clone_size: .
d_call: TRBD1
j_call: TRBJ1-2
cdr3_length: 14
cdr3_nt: TGCGCCAGCAGCTTGATACAGGGGGCGCCGGGCTACACCTTC
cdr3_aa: CASSLIQGAPGYTF

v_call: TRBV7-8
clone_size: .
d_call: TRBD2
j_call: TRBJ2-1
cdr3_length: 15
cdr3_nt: TGTGCCAGCAGCTTGGGACTAGCGGGGAACAATGAGCAGTTCTTC
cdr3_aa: CASSLGLAGNNEQFF

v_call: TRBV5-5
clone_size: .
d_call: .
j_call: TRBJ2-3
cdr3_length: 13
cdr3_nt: TGTGCCAGCAGCTTGATCAGTGAAGATACGCAGTATTTT
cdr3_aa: CASSLISEDTQYF

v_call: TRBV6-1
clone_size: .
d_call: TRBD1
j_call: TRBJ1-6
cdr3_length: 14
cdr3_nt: TGTGCCAGCAGTGACGGGACAGGGCCATCACCCCTCCACTTT
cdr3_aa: CASSDGTGPSPLHF

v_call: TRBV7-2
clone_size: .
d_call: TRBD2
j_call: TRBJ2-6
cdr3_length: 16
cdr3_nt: TGTGCCAGCAGCCGACTAGCAAACTCTGGGGCCAACGTCCTGACTTTC
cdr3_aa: CASSRLANSGANVLTF

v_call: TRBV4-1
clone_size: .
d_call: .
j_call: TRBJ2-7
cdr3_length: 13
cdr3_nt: TGCGCCAGCCGAGGAGGACAGCACTACGAGCAGTACTTC
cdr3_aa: CASRGGQHYEQYF

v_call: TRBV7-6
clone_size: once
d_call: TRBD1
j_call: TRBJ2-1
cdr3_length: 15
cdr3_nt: TGTGCCAGCAGCTACCGGGACAGGGTAGGGAATGAGCAGTTCTTC
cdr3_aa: CASSYRDRVGNEQFF

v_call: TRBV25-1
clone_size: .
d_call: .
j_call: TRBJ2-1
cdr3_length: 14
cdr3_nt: TGTGCCAGCAGTGAAGACGGCCTTCAAAATGAGCAGTTCTTC
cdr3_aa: CASSEDGLQNEQFF

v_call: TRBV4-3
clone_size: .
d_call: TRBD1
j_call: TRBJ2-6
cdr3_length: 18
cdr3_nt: TGCGCCAGCAGCCGATCCCAAACACAGGGGTCTGGGGCCAACGTCCTGACTTTC
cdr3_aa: CASSRSQTQGSGANVLTF

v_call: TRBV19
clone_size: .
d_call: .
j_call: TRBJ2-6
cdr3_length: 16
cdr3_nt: TGTGCCAGTAGTATAGTCTCCCAACCTGGGGCCAACGTCCTGACTTTC
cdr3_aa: CASSIVSQPGANVLTF